This T cell receptor (beta chain) derives from a study of T cell changes during pregnancy in multiple sclerosis (dated by TCRdb to about 2019). General notes on the study: The study looked at changes in the T cell repertoire across pregnancy in women with multiple sclerosis.

Regarding this clone: Its antigen target is currently unknown. No much larger clonotype is one base removed from it; base qualities were not supplied.

The method behind the library was the immunoSEQ multiplex PCR assay. TCRdb took over this immuneACCESS table, retaining in-frame rearrangements with V and J assigned. Such tables are incomplete; in checked studies, under half of the missing clones stem from an unresolved V gene, and the remainder is unexplained. This sample comprises over 55,000 clones, approximately 93% of them detected only once. The ten largest clones represent approximately 1.7% of the sample. The source of this sequence is a female donor with multiple sclerosis, enrolled in a pregnancy study. Specimen: peripheral blood, collected after pregnancy.

The DNA sequence reads TGTGCCAGCTCACCTTCAATAAGGGGTACCACAGATACGCAGTATTTT. Translated, it gives CASSPSIRGTTDTQYF. The rearrangement joined TRBV18 to TRBJ2-3; a weak D assignment points to TRBD1 (5 bases agree). The germline V gene specifies KGHSH as CDR1 and LQKENI as CDR2. Spanning cysteine to phenylalanine, the CDR3 consists of 16 amino acids. Kept here is only the CDR3 DNA, which spans 48 bases and is read in frame from base 1. A distance of 15 bases separates the germline ends of V and J, which lose 3 bases and 2 bases respectively.